The 24 T cell receptor beta chains listed next were all sequenced from one sample in a study of immune evolution from preneoplasia to lung adenocarcinoma. Assay: immunoSEQ multiplex PCR; the TCRdb copy retains only in-frame clones and omits some. The data contain approximately 5,000 clones, 88% of them seen just once; the ten biggest clones take up 2.5% to 3%. Material for sequencing was FFPE invasive lung adenocarcinoma tissue. The source is a person in their fifties with lung adenocarcinoma.

The gene calls are TRBV29-1 and TRBJ2-5; tentatively, D is TRBD1 or TRBD2 (5 bases each). Trimming pared 6 bases from V and 2 bases from J, leaving 16 bases between. CDR3 length: 14 amino acids. Per the germline V gene, CDR1 is SQVTM and CDR2 is ANQGSEA. DNA of the CDR3: TGCAGCGTGGACTCCGGGACCTCTCAAGAGACCCAGTACTTC. It translates to CSVDSGTSQETQYF.

V usage is TRBV9 and J usage is TRBJ2-2, with D uncertain. CDR1 is SGDLS and CDR2 is YYNGEE in the germline V gene. The length of the CDR3 is 15 residues. Trimming pared 3 bases from V and 8 bases from J, leaving 17 bases between. CDR3 nucleotide sequence: TGTGCCAGCAGCGAGACGGAATACCCCATAGGGGAGCTGTTTTTT. This sequence encodes CASSETEYPIGELFF.

The chain is built from TRBV2 and TRBJ2-7; no clear D gene. CDR3 size: 13 residues. From germline, CDR1 is SNHLY and CDR2 FYNNEI. Trimming shortened V by 6 bases and J by 6 bases, and 15 bases separated the two germline ends. The chain's CDR3 is CASSARVLLEQYF. In DNA form, the CDR3 reads TGTGCCAGCAGCGCCCGGGTCCTACTCGAGCAGTACTTC.

This sequence joins TRBV27 and TRBJ1-1, with unresolved D. The V end was cut by 6 bases, the J end by 0 bases, with 11 bases between. Germline CDR1 reads MNHEY; CDR2 reads SMNVEV (reference sequence). The CDR3 is 14 residues long. DNA of the CDR3: TGTGCCAGCAGAAGAACCCCCATGAACACTGAAGCTTTCTTT. This codes for CASRRTPMNTEAFF.

V gene TRBV18 combines with J gene TRBJ2-3; TRBD2 matches 14 bases. The CDR3 is 15 residues long. The germline gives CDR1 KGHSH, CDR2 LQKENI. V was clipped by 6 bases and J by 9 bases; unmatched bases: 8. CDR3 sequence: CASSLTSGRAQTQYF. The CDR3 DNA is TGTGCCAGCTCTCTGACTAGCGGGAGGGCCCAGACGCAGTATTTT.

The chain combines TRBV20-1 with TRBJ2-1, with a possible D match to TRBD1 (5 bases). V was trimmed by 5 bases and J by 5 bases, leaving 7 bases between them. The CDR3 totals 11 residues. CDR1 is DFQATT, CDR2 SNEGSKA, per germline (reference sequence). The CDR3 DNA reads TGCAGTGCTCAGGGAAACAATGAGCAGTTCTTC. Its protein is CSAQGNNEQFF.

This chain uses TRBV23-1 with TRBJ2-5, with TRBD1 as a possible D gene (5 bases). Being an ORF, TRBV23-1 has a function that is uncertain. This CDR3 is built from 15 residues. Trimming took 4 bases from V and 1 from J, leaving 13 bases between them. CDR3 sequence: CASSRTGFGQETQYF. DNA for the CDR3: TGCGCCAGCAGTCGCACAGGTTTCGGCCAAGAGACCCAGTACTTC.

This clone was observed a single time. This sequence joins TRBV27 and TRBJ2-7; TRBD1 or TRBD2 may be the D gene (5 bases each). The CDR3 consists of 15 residues. The V and J ends lost 2 bases and 4 bases respectively, with 15 bases between them. Germline CDR1 MNHEY, CDR2 SMNVEV (reference sequence). This chain's CDR3 is CASSLAVGGGYEQYF. In DNA, the CDR3 is TGTGCCAGCAGTTTAGCGGTTGGTGGGGGTTACGAGCAGTACTTC.

This sequence joins TRBV25-1 and TRBJ1-1, with D maybe TRBD1 (5 bases). The CDR3 is 15 residues long. V gave up 5 bases and J gave up 0 bases, with 13 bases separating them. Per germline, CDR1 MGHDK and CDR2 SYGVNS. The CDR3 sequence: CASSQGGLMNTEAFF. CDR3 DNA: TGTGCCAGCAGTCAGGGCGGATTGATGAACACTGAAGCTTTCTTT.

This clone was recorded only once. This chain connects TRBV4-2 to TRBJ1-1; D is unclear. Germline V gene sequence: CDR1 LGHNA, CDR2 YNFKEQ. The CDR3 extends over 12 amino acids. V lost 0 bases to trimming and J lost 8 bases, with 7 bases between them. CDR3 bases: TGTGCCAGCAGCCAAGATGGCGTAGAAGCTTTCTTT. Protein sequence: CASSQDGVEAFF.

CDR3 in DNA: TGTGCCAGCAGTTCCGCGCGCAAGCCCTACGAGCAGTACTTC. Protein sequence: CASSSARKPYEQYF. The rearrangement uses TRBV27 and TRBJ2-7; no firm D call. The V gene lost 4 bases and the J gene lost 2 bases, with 12 bases spanning the gap. CDR1 and CDR2 (germline): MNHEY, SMNVEV (reference sequence). This CDR3 has 14 amino acids.

The chain couples TRBV2 to TRBJ2-7, with 10 bases aligning to TRBD2. The CDR3 runs to 15 residues. V was clipped by 7 bases and J by 6 bases; unmatched bases: 12. Germline CDR1 and CDR2: SNHLY and FYNNEI. The CDR3 protein is CASNMDGSSGSEQYF. The CDR3 bases are TGTGCCAGCAACATGGATGGCTCTAGCGGGAGCGAGCAGTACTTC.

The rearrangement links TRBV6-6 to TRBJ2-2, with D possibly TRBD1 on 6 matching bases. In germline, CDR1 is MNHNY, CDR2 SVGAGI (reference sequence). The CDR3 loop spans 14 amino acids. The germline V and J ends were trimmed by 5 bases and 5 bases, with 12 bases remaining between them. The CDR3 DNA follows: TGTGCCAGCAGTCGACTTACAGGGACCGGGGAGCTGTTTTTT. Protein sequence: CASSRLTGTGELFF.

The V call is TRBV7-8, the J call TRBJ2-3; weak D call: TRBD2 (5 bases). Trimming took 2 bases from V and 2 from J, leaving 8 bases between them. Germline values: CDR1 SGHVS, CDR2 FQNEAQ. The CDR3 is made up of 14 amino acids. CDR3 in amino acids: CASSLRRDTDTQYF. For the CDR3, the DNA is TGTGCCAGCAGCTTAAGACGGGACACAGATACGCAGTATTTT.

V gene TRBV27 combines with J gene TRBJ2-1; 7 nucleotides agree with TRBD1. The CDR3 is 15 amino acids. Per germline, CDR1 MNHEY and CDR2 SMNVEV (reference sequence). Trimming removed 3 bases from V and 4 bases from J; junction bases left unmatched: 6. This chain's CDR3 is CASSFERQGYNEQFF. The CDR3 DNA is TGTGCCAGCAGTTTCGAGAGACAGGGTTACAATGAGCAGTTCTTC.

V usage is TRBV6-1 and J usage is TRBJ1-5; a possible D gene is TRBD1 (5 bases). Between the trimmed V and J ends, which lost 1 base and 11 bases, there was a span of 6 bases. The CDR3 is made up of 11 amino acids. Germline assignment: CDR1 MNHNS and CDR2 SASEGT. The CDR3 is CASSEVGAQHF. As DNA, the CDR3 is TGTGCCAGCAGTGAAGTGGGGGCCCAGCATTTT.

J is TRBJ2-5 and V is TRBV29-1, with TRBD2 matching 9 bases. V trimming: 5 bases; J trimming: 3 bases; junction bases outside the gene matches: 10. The CDR3 length is 15 residues. From germline, CDR1 is SQVTM and CDR2 ANQGSEA. The CDR3 nucleotides read TGCAGCGTTAATGGCTTAGCGGGGGCTGAAGAGACCCAGTACTTC. Amino acids: CSVNGLAGAEETQYF.

The chain couples TRBV18 to TRBJ2-7; D assignment may be TRBD1 or TRBD2 (5 bases each). Trimming left V 3 bases short and J 2 bases short, with 11 bases between. Germline CDR1 reads KGHSH; CDR2 reads LQKENI. The CDR3 spans 14 residues. CDR3 coding DNA: TGTGCCAGCTCACCGGGGGATGCTCCCTACGAGCAGTACTTC. Amino acids: CASSPGDAPYEQYF.

This rearrangement joins TRBV11-3 to TRBJ2-1, with D possibly being TRBD2 (6 bases). CDR1 and CDR2 (germline): SGHNT, YENEEA. CDR3 length equals 14 residues. The V end lost 2 bases, the J end lost 8 bases, and 13 bases lay between the germline ends. CDR3 DNA sequence: TGTGCCAGCAGCTTAAGGCCTCGCGGGGATGAGCAGTTCTTC. It is translated as CASSLRPRGDEQFF. The full variable domain, in which reference TRBV11-3 and TRBJ2-1 provide the parts outside the CDR3, is EAGVVQSPRYKIIEKKQPVAFWCNPISGHNTLYWYLQNLGQGPELLIRYENEEAVDDSQLPKDRFSAERLKGVDSTLKIQPAELGDSAVYLCASSLRPRGDEQFFGPGTRLTVL.

The CDR3: CASSQDFGTGKVYTF. CDR3 nucleotide sequence: TGCGCCAGCAGCCAAGATTTTGGGACAGGGAAAGTCTACACCTTC. This chain connects TRBV4-1 to TRBJ1-2; 9 nucleotides match TRBD1. V gave up 0 bases and J gave up 10 bases; unmatched junction bases: 9. The CDR3 consists of 15 residues. Germline CDR1 MGHRA, CDR2 YSYEKL.

The chain is built from TRBV19 and TRBJ2-1, with D perhaps matching TRBD1 (6 bases). The V gene lost 5 bases and the J gene lost 6 bases, with 17 bases spanning the gap. The CDR3 length is 15 residues. CDR1 and CDR2 from the germline V gene are LNHDA and SQIVND (reference sequence). CDR3 protein: CASSPRKVQGNEQFF. In nucleotides, the CDR3 is TGTGCCAGTAGTCCCAGGAAGGTACAGGGCAATGAGCAGTTCTTC. Full variable domain (rest looked up from reference TRBV19 and TRBJ2-1): DGGITQSPKYLFRKEGQNVTLSCEQNLNHDAMYWYRQDPGQGLRLIYYSQIVNDFQKGDIAEGYSVSREKKESFPLTVTSAQKNPTAFYLCASSPRKVQGNEQFFGPGTRLTVL.

The rearrangement links TRBV4-3 to TRBJ2-4; 7 nucleotides line up with TRBD2. With 0 bases clipped from V and 11 bases from J, the junction kept 4 bases outside the gene matches. CDR1 and CDR2 (germline): LGHNA, YSLEER. The length of the CDR3 is 13 residues. The CDR3 is CASSQEGGLLQYF. CDR3 DNA: TGCGCCAGCAGCCAAGAGGGGGGACTACTTCAGTACTTC.

This rearrangement joins TRBV27 to TRBJ1-2, with TRBD1 matching 11 bases. This CDR3 has 16 residues. The J segment lost 7 bases and the V segment lost 0 bases, leaving 7 bases of the junction unmatched. Germline loops: CDR1 MNHEY, CDR2 SMNVEV (reference sequence). The chain's CDR3 is CASSLSSGTGGTGYTF. As DNA, the CDR3 is TGTGCCAGCAGTTTATCCTCCGGGACAGGGGGAACTGGCTACACCTTC.

Only a few counts were recorded for this clone. This rearrangement joins TRBV27 to TRBJ2-2; the D call may be TRBD1 or TRBD2 (5 bases each). Germline CDR1 is MNHEY and CDR2 is SMNVEV (reference sequence). The CDR3 runs to 13 residues. Trimming shortened V by 7 bases and J by 7 bases, and 13 bases separated the two germline ends. CDR3 protein: CASKRGFGGELFF. As DNA, the CDR3 is TGTGCCAGCAAGAGGGGTTTCGGCGGGGAGCTGTTTTTT.